Listed here are 15 T cell receptor beta chains from one sample, sequenced in a study of blood T cell repertoires in COVID-19. The table came from immunoSEQ multiplex PCR; TCRdb's copy has only in-frame clones and leaves some out. Of approximately 320,000 clones listed, roughly nine tenths are singletons. Sequencing used PBMCs or T cells enriched from blood (not recorded which). Receptor source: a man in his sixties who had recovered from COVID-19.

The chain has TRBV7-9 and TRBJ1-2, with TRBD1 identical over 8 bases. Germline CDR1 reads SEHNR; CDR2 reads FQNEAQ (reference sequence). After removal of 5 bases from V and 2 bases from J, the junction contained 7 bases not matched to a gene. This CDR3 spans 15 amino acids. This CDR3 reads CASSLWTGLNYGYTF. In DNA, the CDR3 is TGTGCCAGCAGCCTGTGGACAGGGCTGAACTATGGCTACACCTTC.

The table lists this clone with a few counts. This chain joins TRBV10-3 and TRBJ1-2; no clear D gene. The CDR3 has 13 residues. V dropped 0 bases and J dropped 6 bases, with 8 bases sitting between them. The germline V gene encodes CDR1 ENHRY and CDR2 SYGVKD. CDR3 DNA: TGTGCCATCAGTGAGTCACCAGAACATGGCTACACCTTC. Encoded protein: CAISESPEHGYTF.

V usage is TRBV30 and J usage is TRBJ2-7; 8 bases line up with TRBD1. The CDR3 covers 14 residues. Germline V gene data show CDR1 as GTSNPN and CDR2 as SVGIG (reference sequence). The trim removed 3 bases at V and 2 bases at J, leaving 6 bases unmatched. The CDR3 loop is CAWRLTGAPYEQYF. CDR3 bases: TGTGCCTGGAGACTGACAGGGGCCCCCTACGAGCAGTACTTC.

The chain links TRBV19 to TRBJ2-4; a possible D gene is TRBD1 (5 bases). The V and J ends lost 7 bases and 0 bases respectively, with 13 bases between them. This CDR3 is 15 amino acids long. CDR1 and CDR2 (germline): LNHDA, SQIVND (reference sequence). This CDR3 is CASTTGHRAKNIQYF. Here the CDR3 DNA reads TGTGCCAGTACCACCGGACACAGAGCCAAAAACATTCAGTACTTC.

This chain links TRBV5-6 with TRBJ1-1, with 7 bases matching TRBD1. The CDR3 consists of 12 residues. The V segment lost 7 bases and the J segment 4 bases; nucleotides outside the gene matches: 4. Per germline, CDR1 SGHDT and CDR2 YYEEEE. CDR3 sequence reads: CASAAGGTEAFF. CDR3 in DNA: TGTGCCAGCGCAGCAGGGGGCACTGAAGCTTTCTTT.

The chain is built from TRBV7-2 and TRBJ1-2, with D perhaps matching TRBD1 (5 bases). V lost 5 bases and J 4 bases, leaving 8 bases between the germline ends. Germline V lookup: CDR1 SGHTA, CDR2 FQGNSA. The CDR3 loop spans 12 amino acids. The CDR3 sequence: CASSPDSYGYTF. CDR3 nucleotides: TGTGCCAGCAGCCCCGACAGCTATGGCTACACCTTC.

This clone was counted at least ten times. The rearrangement links TRBV7-8 to TRBJ1-1; 7 bases are a match to TRBD1. The J segment lost 4 bases and the V segment lost 0 bases, leaving 2 bases of the junction unmatched. This CDR3 comprises 14 residues. CDR1 is SGHVS and CDR2 is FQNEAQ in the germline V gene. CDR3 protein: CASSLAQGSTEAFF. CDR3 nucleotides: TGTGCCAGCAGCTTAGCACAGGGGAGCACTGAAGCTTTCTTT.

The chain has TRBV13 and TRBJ1-3; D unresolved. Trimming stripped 11 bases from V and 2 bases from J, with 19 bases between. CDR3 size: 15 residues. Germline lookup yields CDR1 PRHDT and CDR2 FYEKMQ (reference sequence). The CDR3 protein is CAPTCGGWAGNTIYF. The CDR3 nucleotides are TGTGCCCCGACCTGCGGAGGGTGGGCTGGAAACACCATATATTTT.

The genes are TRBV7-3 and TRBJ1-1, with a tentative D call TRBD1 (6 bases). Deletions cut 4 bases from V and 8 bases from J, with 14 bases between. The length of the CDR3 is 13 residues. In germline, CDR1 is SGHTA, CDR2 FQGTGA. The CDR3 DNA reads TGTGCCAGCAGCTACTCTCCCGGGACAGAAGCTTTCTTT. Translating gives CASSYSPGTEAFF.

V usage is TRBV10-2 and J usage is TRBJ1-6, with unresolved D. CDR1 WSHSY and CDR2 SAAADI come from the germline V gene. This CDR3 region has 15 residues. The V gene lost 3 bases and the J gene lost 7 bases, with 13 bases spanning the gap. Here the CDR3 DNA reads TGCGCCAGCAGTGAATCGTCAGGCCGAAATTCACCCCTCCACTTT. Translating gives CASSESSGRNSPLHF.

The J gene is TRBJ1-1, the V gene TRBV29-1; D perhaps matches TRBD1 (5 bases). CDR1 is SQVTM, CDR2 ANQGSEA, per germline. V was trimmed by 4 bases and J by 8 bases, leaving 20 bases between them. The CDR3 totals 14 residues. CDR3 in DNA: TGCAGCGTTGTCGGGGGTCTCTTGGTGATAGAAGCTTTCTTT. Protein product: CSVVGGLLVIEAFF.

The V and J genes are TRBV6-2 or TRBV6-3 and TRBJ1-1; possibly TRBD1 for D (6 bases). Trimming cost V 6 bases and J 1 base, with 24 bases left between them. CDR1 is MNHEY, CDR2 SVGEGT, per germline. This CDR3 spans 18 amino acids. The CDR3: CASSRSYRAQSGNTEAFF. For the CDR3, the DNA is TGTGCCAGCAGCCGCTCCTACAGGGCTCAGAGTGGGAACACTGAAGCTTTCTTT.

This clone was seen a single time. This chain connects TRBV6-5 to TRBJ2-2; D unresolved. CDR1 MNHEY and CDR2 SVGAGI come from the germline V gene. V was trimmed by 7 bases and J by 1 base, leaving 7 bases between them. The CDR3 runs 13 residues. The CDR3 coding sequence is TGTGCCAGCATTTTCGGGAACACCGGGGAGCTGTTTTTT. As protein: CASIFGNTGELFF.

This clone was counted between two and nine times. V gene TRBV18 combines with J gene TRBJ2-7; 7 bases align to TRBD2. This CDR3 has 16 amino acids. Germline trimming cut 3 bases from V and 1 base from J; bases unmatched to any gene: 9. Looked up from germline, CDR1 is KGHSH and CDR2 is LQKENI. The CDR3 region is CASSPVGRGSSYEQYF. CDR3 coding DNA: TGTGCCAGCTCACCCGTAGGGCGCGGGAGTTCCTACGAGCAGTACTTC.

The chain joins TRBV27 to TRBJ2-1, with 10 bases identical to TRBD1. This CDR3 has 16 amino acids. CDR1 is MNHEY, CDR2 SMNVEV, per germline (reference sequence). The trim removed 2 bases at V and 4 bases at J, leaving 5 bases unmatched. The CDR3 here is CASSLTGTGAYNEQFF. The CDR3 DNA sequence: TGTGCCAGCAGTTTAACCGGGACAGGGGCTTACAATGAGCAGTTCTTC.